This T cell receptor beta chain was captured by sequencing in a study of blood T cell repertoires in COVID-19. Study information: Samples came from the United States, Italy and Spain, spanning acute and convalescent COVID-19.

In the original analysis: Amplification of reference gene primers was used by the study to estimate nucleated cell counts. Assay: immunoSEQ multiplex PCR; the TCRdb copy retains only in-frame clones and omits some. V, J and clone size reflect that table, while D and trimming were determined from the DNA. The table lists 390,000 or so clones, around 87% of them singletons. V dropped 3 bases and J dropped 4; count of bases not matched to a gene: 7. Germline V gene data show CDR1 as LNHDA and CDR2 as SQIVND (reference sequence). This CDR3 comprises 16 residues. Sequenced input: PBMCs or T cells enriched from blood (not recorded which). The chain recombines TRBV19 with TRBJ1-3, with 9 bases fitting TRBD1. This clonotype originated in a woman aged 45 to 65 who had recovered from COVID-19. CDR3 bases: TGTGCCAGTAGTATTTACCACAGGGGGCAAGGAAACACCATATATTTT. It is translated as CASSIYHRGQGNTIYF. Full variable domain (rest looked up from reference TRBV19 and TRBJ1-3): DGGITQSPKYLFRKEGQNVTLSCEQNLNHDAMYWYRQDPGQGLRLIYYSQIVNDFQKGDIAEGYSVSREKKESFPLTVTSAQKNPTAFYLCASSIYHRGQGNTIYFGEGSWLTVV.